This TCR beta chain stems from a study of T cells expressing NK-cell markers. The overall study: CD3+CD56+NKG2C+, CD3+CD56+NKG2C- and CD3+CD56-NKG2C+ T cells, once sorted, supplied the TCR beta repertoires.

One entry per CDR3 protein, without DNA, is what TCRdb gives after re-calling the 5' RACE reads. The table lists around 280,000 distinct CDR3 sequences. CDR3 size: 11 residues. Germline CDR1 MNHEY, CDR2 SMNVEV (reference sequence). As to this clonotype: The antigen remains unidentified.

Study-wide results and caveats: These same clonotypes (in four donors) also led the CD3+CD56-NKG2C+ fraction.

Sequencing input: blood T cells: a sorted CD56 or NKG2C T cell subset, CD4+ or CD8+ T cells, or bulk PBMC T cells (not recorded which). The clonotype comes from a man between 18 and 35 years old in good health. The chain is built from TRBV27 and TRBJ2-2. The CDR3 sequence is CASRNVGELFF.